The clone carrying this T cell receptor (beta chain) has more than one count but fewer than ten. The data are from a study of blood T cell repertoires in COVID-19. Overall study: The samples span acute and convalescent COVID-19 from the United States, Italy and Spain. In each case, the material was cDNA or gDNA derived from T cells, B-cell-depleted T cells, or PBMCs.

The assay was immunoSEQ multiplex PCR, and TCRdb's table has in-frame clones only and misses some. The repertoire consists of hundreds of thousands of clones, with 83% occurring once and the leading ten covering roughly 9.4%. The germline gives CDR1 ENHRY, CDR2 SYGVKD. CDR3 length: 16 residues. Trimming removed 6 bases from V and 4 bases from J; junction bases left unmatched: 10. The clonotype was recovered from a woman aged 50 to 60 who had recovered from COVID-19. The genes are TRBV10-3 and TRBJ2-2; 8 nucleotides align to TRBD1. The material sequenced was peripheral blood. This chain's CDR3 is CAIRAGQGVGTGELFF. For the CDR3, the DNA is TGTGCCATCAGGGCCGGACAGGGCGTGGGCACCGGGGAGCTGTTTTTT.